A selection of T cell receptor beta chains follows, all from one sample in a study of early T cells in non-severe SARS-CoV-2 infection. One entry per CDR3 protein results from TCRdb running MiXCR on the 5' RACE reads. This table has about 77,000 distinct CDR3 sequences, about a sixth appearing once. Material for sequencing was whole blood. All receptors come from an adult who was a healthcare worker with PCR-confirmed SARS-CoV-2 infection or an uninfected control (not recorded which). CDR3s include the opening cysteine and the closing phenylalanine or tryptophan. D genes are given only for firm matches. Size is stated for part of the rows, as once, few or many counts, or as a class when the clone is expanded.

cdr3_aa: CASSRQGASSYEQYF
cdr3_nt: TGTGCCAGCAGCCGACAGGGGGCAAGCTCCTACGAGCAGTACTTC
v_call: TRBV5-5
clone_size: NA
j_call: TRBJ2-7
d_call: TRBD1

cdr3_aa: CASSYSTYFNEQFF
cdr3_nt: TGTGCCAGCAGTTACTCTACCTACTTCAATGAGCAGTTCTTC
v_call: TRBV6-5
clone_size: NA
j_call: TRBJ2-1
d_call: NA

cdr3_aa: CASSPHDEQFF
cdr3_nt: TGTGCCAGCAGCCCCCACGATGAGCAGTTCTTC
v_call: TRBV11-2
clone_size: many
j_call: TRBJ2-1
d_call: NA

cdr3_aa: CASSASGANVLTF
cdr3_nt: TGTGCCAGCAGCGCCTCTGGGGCCAACGTCCTGACTTTC
v_call: TRBV12-3/TRBV12-4
clone_size: few
j_call: TRBJ2-6
d_call: NA

cdr3_aa: CASSLSITGVRNTEAFF
cdr3_nt: TGTGCCAGCAGTTTATCGATAACGGGGGTAAGGAACACTGAAGCTTTCTTT
v_call: TRBV27
clone_size: NA
j_call: TRBJ1-1
d_call: NA

cdr3_aa: CASSLFTGQSLRAFF
cdr3_nt: TGTGCCAGCAGCCTCTTCACTGGGCAGAGCCTTAGAGCTTTCTTT
v_call: TRBV12-3/TRBV12-4
clone_size: NA
j_call: TRBJ1-1
d_call: NA

cdr3_aa: CASSLRTGGYEQYF
cdr3_nt: TGTGCCAGCAGCTTACGGACAGGCGGGTACGAGCAGTACTTC
v_call: TRBV27
clone_size: NA
j_call: TRBJ2-7
d_call: TRBD1

cdr3_aa: CATRGWGGPSDTQYF
cdr3_nt: TGTGCCACCCGGGGATGGGGGGGGCCCTCAGATACGCAGTATTTT
v_call: TRBV28
clone_size: NA
j_call: TRBJ2-3
d_call: NA

cdr3_aa: CASSQESGGMDTQYF
cdr3_nt: TGCGCCAGCAGCCAAGAATCAGGGGGCATGGATACGCAGTATTTT
v_call: TRBV4-1
clone_size: NA
j_call: TRBJ2-3
d_call: TRBD1

cdr3_aa: CAWSVQGVGEQFF
cdr3_nt: TGTGCCTGGAGTGTACAAGGGGTTGGTGAGCAGTTCTTC
v_call: TRBV30
clone_size: once
j_call: TRBJ2-1
d_call: NA

cdr3_aa: CASSLIGKAFF
cdr3_nt: TGTGCCAGCAGCTTGATAGGGAAAGCTTTCTTT
v_call: TRBV7-2
clone_size: few
j_call: TRBJ1-1
d_call: NA

cdr3_aa: CASSRGQSLAYGYTF
cdr3_nt: TGTGCCAGCAGCCGAGGACAGTCCCTCGCCTATGGCTACACCTTC
v_call: TRBV7-9
clone_size: NA
j_call: TRBJ1-2
d_call: NA

cdr3_aa: CSARRGVSTDTQYF
cdr3_nt: TGCAGTGCCAGGCGCGGAGTAAGCACAGATACGCAGTATTTT
v_call: TRBV20-1
clone_size: few
j_call: TRBJ2-3
d_call: NA

cdr3_aa: CASSPTGNSYNEQFF
cdr3_nt: TGTGCCAGCAGCCCGACTGGTAACTCCTACAATGAGCAGTTCTTC
v_call: TRBV7-2
clone_size: few
j_call: TRBJ2-1
d_call: NA

cdr3_aa: CASSSRDSGGYEQFF
cdr3_nt: TGTGCCAGCAGCTCCCGGGACAGCGGCGGCTATGAGCAGTTCTTC
v_call: TRBV7-3
clone_size: few
j_call: TRBJ2-1
d_call: TRBD1

cdr3_aa: CASSPNREGRYGYTF
cdr3_nt: TGTGCCAGCAGCCCCAATAGGGAGGGACGCTATGGCTACACCTTC
v_call: TRBV9
clone_size: many
j_call: TRBJ1-2
d_call: NA

cdr3_aa: CAISYPLQGRGPYNEQFF
cdr3_nt: TGTGCCATCAGTTACCCGTTACAGGGCCGGGGGCCATACAATGAGCAGTTCTTC
v_call: TRBV10-3
clone_size: few
j_call: TRBJ2-1
d_call: NA

cdr3_aa: CASRDGPSYNEQFF
cdr3_nt: TGTGCCAGCAGAGATGGGCCGTCCTACAATGAGCAGTTCTTC
v_call: TRBV2
clone_size: NA
j_call: TRBJ2-1
d_call: NA

cdr3_aa: CASRVAKNIQYF
cdr3_nt: TGTGCCAGCAGGGTCGCCAAAAACATTCAGTACTTC
v_call: TRBV2
clone_size: NA
j_call: TRBJ2-4
d_call: NA

cdr3_aa: CASDEGRRYNEQFF
cdr3_nt: TGTGCCAGCGATGAGGGACGCCGTTACAATGAGCAGTTCTTC
v_call: TRBV6-2/TRBV6-3
clone_size: few
j_call: TRBJ2-1
d_call: NA

cdr3_aa: CASNRASYNEQFF
cdr3_nt: TGTGCCAGCAACAGGGCCTCCTACAATGAGCAGTTCTTC
v_call: TRBV5-4
clone_size: NA
j_call: TRBJ2-1
d_call: NA

cdr3_aa: CSARDRPYEQYF
cdr3_nt: TGCAGTGCAAGGGACAGGCCCTACGAGCAGTACTTC
v_call: TRBV20-1
clone_size: NA
j_call: TRBJ2-7
d_call: TRBD1

cdr3_aa: CASSNKGVADTQYF
cdr3_nt: TGTGCCAGTAGTAACAAGGGGGTAGCAGATACGCAGTATTTT
v_call: TRBV19
clone_size: NA
j_call: TRBJ2-3
d_call: NA

cdr3_aa: CASSFAVLAPYNEQFF
cdr3_nt: TGTGCCAGCAGCTTTGCAGTACTAGCGCCTTACAATGAGCAGTTCTTC
v_call: TRBV7-3
clone_size: NA
j_call: TRBJ2-1
d_call: TRBD2

cdr3_aa: CASSLGHQPQHF
cdr3_nt: TGTGCCAGCAGCCTAGGACATCAGCCCCAGCATTTT
v_call: TRBV3-1
clone_size: many
j_call: TRBJ1-5
d_call: NA

cdr3_aa: CASRLALDTQYF
cdr3_nt: TGTGCAAGTCGCTTAGCGCTGGATACGCAGTATTTT
v_call: TRBV12-2
clone_size: NA
j_call: TRBJ2-3
d_call: NA

cdr3_aa: CASSAPTPGGTEAFF
cdr3_nt: TGCGCCAGCAGTGCCCCGACCCCCGGAGGTACTGAAGCTTTCTTT
v_call: TRBV10-2
clone_size: few
j_call: TRBJ1-1
d_call: NA

cdr3_aa: CSAEPGLAGGHEQFF
cdr3_nt: TGCAGTGCGGAGCCGGGACTAGCGGGGGGGCATGAGCAGTTCTTC
v_call: TRBV20-1
clone_size: NA
j_call: TRBJ2-1
d_call: TRBD2

cdr3_aa: CSARDEGPTLGTDTQYF
cdr3_nt: TGCAGTGCTAGAGATGAGGGGCCCACTCTTGGCACAGATACGCAGTATTTT
v_call: TRBV20-1
clone_size: many
j_call: TRBJ2-3
d_call: NA

cdr3_aa: CASRDASATYEQYF
cdr3_nt: TGCGCCAGCAGGGACGCCTCGGCTACCTACGAGCAGTACTTC
v_call: TRBV5-1
clone_size: few
j_call: TRBJ2-7
d_call: NA

cdr3_aa: CASSLTGATNEKLFF
cdr3_nt: TGTGCCAGCAGTCTGACAGGGGCAACTAATGAAAAACTGTTTTTT
v_call: TRBV6-2/TRBV6-3
clone_size: few
j_call: TRBJ1-4
d_call: TRBD1

cdr3_aa: CASSSQGVGNQPQHF
cdr3_nt: TGTGCCAGCAGTTCACAGGGGGTAGGCAATCAGCCCCAGCATTTT
v_call: TRBV7-9
clone_size: few
j_call: TRBJ1-5
d_call: TRBD1

cdr3_aa: CSAHPTATNEKLFF
cdr3_nt: TGCAGTGCGCATCCGACAGCAACTAATGAAAAACTGTTTTTT
v_call: TRBV20-1
clone_size: few
j_call: TRBJ1-4
d_call: NA

cdr3_aa: CASTLARGRGYTF
cdr3_nt: TGTGCCAGCACCCTTGCGCGGGGCCGGGGCTACACCTTC
v_call: TRBV12-3/TRBV12-4
clone_size: few
j_call: TRBJ1-2
d_call: NA

cdr3_aa: CASAGLAGVYEQYF
cdr3_nt: TGTGCCAGCGCCGGACTAGCGGGGGTTTACGAGCAGTACTTC
v_call: TRBV27
clone_size: few
j_call: TRBJ2-7
d_call: TRBD2

cdr3_aa: CSGSRGYEQYF
cdr3_nt: TGCAGCGGCAGCAGGGGGTACGAGCAGTACTTC
v_call: TRBV29-1
clone_size: once
j_call: TRBJ2-7
d_call: TRBD1

cdr3_aa: CASSLGRGNDEQYF
cdr3_nt: TGTGCCAGCAGCCTAGGTCGCGGTAATGACGAGCAGTACTTC
v_call: TRBV28
clone_size: NA
j_call: TRBJ2-7
d_call: NA

cdr3_aa: CASSSRPDQPQHF
cdr3_nt: TGTGCCAGCAGCTCGCGACCTGATCAGCCCCAGCATTTT
v_call: TRBV11-2
clone_size: few
j_call: TRBJ1-5
d_call: NA

cdr3_aa: CSARMVLDTQYF
cdr3_nt: TGCAGTGCTAGAATGGTTTTGGATACGCAGTATTTT
v_call: TRBV20-1
clone_size: once
j_call: TRBJ2-3
d_call: NA

cdr3_aa: CASGEETQYF
cdr3_nt: TGTGCCAGCGGGGAAGAGACCCAGTACTTC
v_call: TRBV12-3/TRBV12-4
clone_size: many
j_call: TRBJ2-5
d_call: NA

cdr3_aa: CATRRGQENSPLHF
cdr3_nt: TGTGCCACACGCCGGGGACAGGAGAATTCACCCCTCCACTTT
v_call: TRBV27
clone_size: NA
j_call: TRBJ1-6
d_call: TRBD1

cdr3_aa: CASSHYRDIAQPQHF
cdr3_nt: TGTGCCAGCAGCCATTACAGGGATATCGCTCAGCCCCAGCATTTT
v_call: TRBV7-9
clone_size: few
j_call: TRBJ1-5
d_call: NA

cdr3_aa: CASSSSSGSGETQYF
cdr3_nt: TGTGCCAGCAGCTCGTCTAGCGGGAGTGGAGAGACCCAGTACTTC
v_call: TRBV11-2
clone_size: few
j_call: TRBJ2-5
d_call: TRBD2

cdr3_aa: CASIRAGQGNTEAFF
cdr3_nt: TGTGCCAGCATTAGAGCGGGACAGGGGAACACTGAAGCTTTCTTT
v_call: TRBV6-1
clone_size: NA
j_call: TRBJ1-1
d_call: TRBD1

cdr3_aa: CSARDRVYEQYF
cdr3_nt: TGCAGCGCCCGGGACAGGGTGTACGAGCAGTACTTC
v_call: TRBV29-1
clone_size: NA
j_call: TRBJ2-7
d_call: TRBD1

cdr3_aa: CASSYSLLAGAYNEQFF
cdr3_nt: TGTGCCAGCAGTTACTCGCTCTTGGCGGGGGCCTACAATGAGCAGTTCTTC
v_call: TRBV6-6
clone_size: few
j_call: TRBJ2-1
d_call: TRBD2

cdr3_aa: CASSPVGGTPQFF
cdr3_nt: TGCGCCAGCAGCCCAGTCGGGGGAACTCCCCAATTCTTC
v_call: TRBV4-1
clone_size: few
j_call: TRBJ2-1
d_call: NA

cdr3_aa: CASSSSLNTEAFF
cdr3_nt: TGTGCCAGCAGTTCCTCCTTGAACACTGAAGCTTTCTTT
v_call: TRBV6-2/TRBV6-3
clone_size: NA
j_call: TRBJ1-1
d_call: NA

cdr3_aa: CASSPNRQGSSGNTIYF
cdr3_nt: TGTGCCAGCTCACCCAACAGGCAGGGAAGCTCTGGAAACACCATATATTTT
v_call: TRBV18
clone_size: few
j_call: TRBJ1-3
d_call: NA

cdr3_aa: CASSFNRGSGANVLTF
cdr3_nt: TGTGCCAGCAGTTTTAACAGGGGCTCTGGAGCCAACGTCCTGACTTTC
v_call: TRBV27
clone_size: NA
j_call: TRBJ2-6
d_call: TRBD1

cdr3_aa: CASSTTGGRETQYF
cdr3_nt: TGTGCCAGCAGCACCACAGGGGGTAGGGAGACCCAGTACTTC
v_call: TRBV5-4
clone_size: NA
j_call: TRBJ2-5
d_call: TRBD1

cdr3_aa: CASSFPSSGIGGQETQYF
cdr3_nt: TGCGCCAGCAGCTTCCCCAGTAGCGGGATAGGAGGACAAGAGACCCAGTACTTC
v_call: TRBV5-1
clone_size: NA
j_call: TRBJ2-5
d_call: TRBD2

cdr3_aa: CASSLWGGGGETQYF
cdr3_nt: TGTGCCAGCAGTTTATGGGGAGGGGGCGGAGAGACCCAGTACTTC
v_call: TRBV27
clone_size: few
j_call: TRBJ2-5
d_call: NA